Below, 12 T cell receptor beta chains from the same sample are listed, as sequenced in a study of response to subunit inactivated influenza vaccine. TCRdb re-derived calls from the RT-PCR reads in MiXCR, one entry per CDR3 protein. The sample lists under 850,000 distinct CDR3 sequences, approximately 18% occurring once. Sequenced here: PBMCs from blood, sampled around 5 days after vaccination. Receptor source: a middle-aged man who received an inactivated influenza vaccine.

This clonotype appeared a few times. V gene TRBV15 combines with J gene TRBJ2-5; 10 positions agree with TRBD1. The trim removed 8 bases at V and 2 bases at J, leaving 11 bases unmatched. CDR1 LNHNV and CDR2 YYDKDF come from the germline V gene (reference sequence). The CDR3 is made up of 16 amino acids. This chain's CDR3 is CATRIGDRGLQETQYF. DNA for the CDR3: TGTGCCACCCGTATCGGGGACAGGGGTCTACAAGAGACCCAGTACTTC.

CDR3 DNA: TGTGCCAGCAGTTACTCGAGCCTGTCCTACGAGCAGTACTTC. Its translation is CASSYSSLSYEQYF. The chain joins TRBV6-5 to TRBJ2-7; no firm D call. From germline, CDR1 is MNHEY and CDR2 SVGAGI. V was clipped by 0 bases and J by 1 base, with 7 bases between them. The CDR3 loop spans 14 amino acids.

This clonotype has only a few counts. The chain has TRBV5-1 and TRBJ2-4; D might be TRBD2 (5 bases). Germline V lookup: CDR1 SGHRS, CDR2 YFSETQ. The V end was cut by 2 bases, the J end by 6 bases, with 6 bases between. The length of the CDR3 is 12 residues. CDR3 nucleotide sequence: TGCGCCAGCAGCTTTGAGGGAAACATTCAGTACTTC. It translates to CASSFEGNIQYF.

This clonotype was seen at least ten times. The chain has TRBV7-2 and TRBJ2-7; 7 nucleotides line up with TRBD1. V lost 4 bases and J lost 1; bases outside the gene matches: 7. Germline CDR1 and CDR2: SGHTA and FQGNSA. The CDR3 length is 15 residues. The CDR3 protein is CASSSTPGQSYEQYF. The CDR3 nucleotides read TGTGCCAGCAGCTCGACCCCGGGACAGTCCTACGAGCAGTACTTC.

The chain carries TRBV7-6 and TRBJ2-1; 14 nucleotides match TRBD2. The CDR3 sequence is 18 residues long. Germline trimming cut 1 base from V and 6 bases from J; bases unmatched to any gene: 8. Germline V gene data show CDR1 as SGHVS and CDR2 as FNYEAQ. The CDR3 nucleotides read TGTGCCAGCAGCTTAGGGGCGGGACTAGCGGGGGACCTCAATGAGCAGTTCTTC. This encodes CASSLGAGLAGDLNEQFF.

Only a few counts were recorded for this clonotype. The V call is TRBV28, the J call TRBJ1-3; D gene unclear. V shed 3 bases and J shed 7 bases, with 4 bases lying between them. CDR3 length: 11 amino acids. Germline V gene data show CDR1 as MDHEN and CDR2 as SYDVKM. CDR3 region: CASSFWNTIYF. CDR3 nucleotides: TGTGCCAGCAGTTTCTGGAACACCATATATTTT.

This clonotype was counted many times. V is TRBV20-1 and J is TRBJ1-6; 8 nucleotides agree with TRBD1. Germline V gene sequence: CDR1 DFQATT, CDR2 SNEGSKA (reference sequence). The CDR3 is made up of 13 amino acids. J gave up 9 bases and V 4 bases, and 5 bases lay outside the gene matches. CDR3: CSATGTGVSPLHF. CDR3 nucleotides: TGCAGTGCTACCGGGACAGGAGTTTCACCCCTCCACTTT.

CDR3 in DNA: TGTGCCAGCACCCGGGACCGCACGTCCTACGAGCAGTACTTC. Its translation: CASTRDRTSYEQYF. The chain employs TRBV6-1 and TRBJ2-7; D possibly matches TRBD1 or TRBD2 (5 bases each). In germline, CDR1 is MNHNS, CDR2 SASEGT. V was shortened by 7 bases and J by 1 base, with 14 bases between the two germline ends. This CDR3 is built from 14 residues.

The chain recombines TRBV4-3 with TRBJ2-1, with 8 nucleotides matching TRBD2. The J segment lost 5 bases and the V segment lost 0 bases, leaving 6 bases of the junction unmatched. The CDR3 length is 16 residues. From germline, CDR1 is LGHNA and CDR2 YSLEER. The DNA for the CDR3 is TGCGCCAGCAGCCAAGAATGGACTAGCTACCACAATGAGCAGTTCTTC. It translates to CASSQEWTSYHNEQFF.

This clonotype was observed many times. The chain has TRBV19 and TRBJ1-6, with 9 positions matching TRBD1. This CDR3 has 14 residues. Losses at the gene ends were 6 bases for V and 6 bases for J; bases not matched to a gene: 3. From germline, CDR1 is LNHDA and CDR2 SQIVND (reference sequence). The CDR3 reads CASSSTGGNSPLHF. CDR3 nucleotide sequence: TGTGCCAGTAGCTCGACAGGGGGTAATTCACCCCTCCACTTT.

There are a few counts of this clonotype. This rearrangement joins TRBV20-1 to TRBJ2-7; D gene ambiguous. CDR3 length equals 13 residues. From germline, CDR1 is DFQATT and CDR2 SNEGSKA (reference sequence). Trimming stripped 7 bases from V and 1 base from J, with 14 bases between. The CDR3 DNA sequence: TGCAGTGTCGACGCCGGCGGTTCCTACGAGCAGTACTTC. Translating gives CSVDAGGSYEQYF.

Here the CDR3 DNA reads TGTGCCACCAGCAGAGAAAGAGGGTTGACATACGAGCAGTACTTC. It encodes CATSRERGLTYEQYF. V and J are TRBV15 and TRBJ2-7; a weak D match, TRBD2 (5 bases). Trimming left V 0 bases short and J 4 bases short, with 13 bases between. Germline-derived CDR1 and CDR2 are LNHNV and YYDKDF (reference sequence). The CDR3 is made up of 15 amino acids.